The next 6 T cell receptor beta chains were all read from a single sample in a study of cytomegalovirus exposure and HLA in healthy donors. Libraries were prepared by immunoSEQ multiplex PCR; TCRdb keeps only in-frame clonotypes and omits some of them. The sample records around 220,000 clones, about 86% being singletons. Sequencing input: PBMCs. These receptor sequences come from a woman aged 18-30 years in good health and CMV-seronegative.

The chain carries TRBV19 and TRBJ1-2; D is possibly TRBD1 (6 bases). The CDR3 covers 16 residues. V was pared by 10 bases and J by 1 base, with 22 bases between. In germline, CDR1 is LNHDA, CDR2 SQIVND (reference sequence). The CDR3 loop is CATNHGATDSNYGYTF. In DNA, the CDR3 is TGTGCCACCAACCACGGGGCTACGGACAGTAACTATGGCTACACCTTC.

The sample holds one count of this clone. The chain employs TRBV7-6 and TRBJ1-2; 9 bases are a match to TRBD1. V was pared by 1 base and J by 0 bases, with 3 bases of the junction left unmatched. The germline gives CDR1 SGHVS, CDR2 FNYEAQ. This CDR3 is 16 amino acids long. CDR3: CASSLGGTGTNYGYTF. As DNA, the CDR3 is TGTGCCAGCAGCTTAGGGGGGACAGGGACTAACTATGGCTACACCTTC.

V and J are TRBV19 and TRBJ1-5; unclear D gene. Germline CDR1 is LNHDA and CDR2 is SQIVND (reference sequence). CDR3 length equals 13 residues. V lost 2 bases, J lost 3 bases, and 5 bases lay in between. CDR3: CASSITVNQPQHF. DNA of the CDR3: TGTGCCAGTAGTATAACAGTCAATCAGCCCCAGCATTTT.

The chain combines TRBV7-8 with TRBJ1-2; 7 bases map to TRBD1. Unmatched junction bases numbered 7, after V lost 2 bases and J lost 4 bases. The CDR3 runs 15 residues. Germline V gene data show CDR1 as SGHVS and CDR2 as FQNEAQ. DNA for the CDR3: TGTGCCAGCAGCTTAAGTACAGGGGTGGGCTATGGCTACACCTTC. This sequence encodes CASSLSTGVGYGYTF. Variable domain in full (rest from reference TRBV7-8 and TRBJ1-2): GAGVSQSPRYKVAKRGQDVALRCDPISGHVSLFWYQQALGQGPEFLTYFQNEAQLDKSGLPSDRFFAERPEGSVSTLKIQRTQQEDSAVYLCASSLSTGVGYGYTFGSGTRLTVV.

The chain links TRBV7-9 to TRBJ2-1; D is perhaps TRBD2 (5 bases). The CDR3 runs to 15 residues. Germline V lookup: CDR1 SEHNR, CDR2 FQNEAQ (reference sequence). V was cut by 6 bases and J by 4 bases, with 16 bases left in between. CDR3 in DNA: TGTGCCAGCAGTACCGAGGCTAGCAGTTACAATGAGCAGTTCTTC. Its protein is CASSTEASSYNEQFF.

V usage is TRBV2 and J usage is TRBJ1-1; tentatively, D is TRBD1 (6 bases). CDR3 length equals 14 residues. V lost 5 bases and J 0 bases, leaving 10 bases between the germline ends. In germline, CDR1 is SNHLY, CDR2 FYNNEI. As DNA, the CDR3 is TGTGCCAGCAGTAGGACAGAAATGAACACTGAAGCTTTCTTT. Translated: CASSRTEMNTEAFF.